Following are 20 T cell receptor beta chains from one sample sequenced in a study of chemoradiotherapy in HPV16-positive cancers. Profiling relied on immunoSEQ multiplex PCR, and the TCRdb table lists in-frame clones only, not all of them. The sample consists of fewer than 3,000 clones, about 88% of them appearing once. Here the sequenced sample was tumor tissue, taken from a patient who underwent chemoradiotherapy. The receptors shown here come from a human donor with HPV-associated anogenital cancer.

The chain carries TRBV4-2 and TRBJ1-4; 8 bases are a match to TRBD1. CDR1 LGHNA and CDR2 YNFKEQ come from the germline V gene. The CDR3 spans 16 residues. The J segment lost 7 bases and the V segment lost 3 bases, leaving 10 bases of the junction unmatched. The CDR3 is CASSHVTRGLSEKLFF. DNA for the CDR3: TGTGCCAGCAGCCACGTGACCAGGGGGCTAAGTGAAAAACTGTTTTTT.

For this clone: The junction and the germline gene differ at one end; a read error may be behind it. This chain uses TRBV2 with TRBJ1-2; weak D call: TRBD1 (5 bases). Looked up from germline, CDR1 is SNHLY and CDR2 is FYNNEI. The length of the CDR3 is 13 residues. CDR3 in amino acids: CASSDVTASRSFF. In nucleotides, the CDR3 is TGTGCCAGCAGTGATGTGACAGCTAGCCGCTCCTTCTTC. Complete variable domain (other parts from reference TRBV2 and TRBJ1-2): EPEVTQTPSHQVTQMGQEVILRCVPISNHLYFYWYRQILGQKVEFLVSFYNNEISEKSEIFDDQFSVERPDGSNFTLKIRSTKLEDSAMYFCASSDVTASRSFFGSGTRLTVV.

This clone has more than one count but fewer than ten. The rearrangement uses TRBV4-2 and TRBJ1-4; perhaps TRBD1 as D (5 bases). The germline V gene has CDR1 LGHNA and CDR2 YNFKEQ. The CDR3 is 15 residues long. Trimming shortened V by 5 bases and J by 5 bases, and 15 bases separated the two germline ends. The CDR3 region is CASSDPTALNEKLFF. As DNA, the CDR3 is TGTGCCAGCAGCGACCCGACAGCCCTAAATGAAAAACTGTTTTTT.

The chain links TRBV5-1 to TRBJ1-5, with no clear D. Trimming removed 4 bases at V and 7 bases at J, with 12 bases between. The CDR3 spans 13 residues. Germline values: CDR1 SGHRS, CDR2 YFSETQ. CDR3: CASSLNPDQPQHF. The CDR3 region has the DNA TGCGCCAGCAGCCTGAACCCTGACCAGCCCCAGCATTTT.

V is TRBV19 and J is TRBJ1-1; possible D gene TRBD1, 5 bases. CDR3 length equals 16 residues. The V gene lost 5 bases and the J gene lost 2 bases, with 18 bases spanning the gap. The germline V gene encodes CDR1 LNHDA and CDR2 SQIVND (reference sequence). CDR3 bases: TGTGCCAGTAGTTATATAAACAGGAAACTTAACACTGAAGCTTTCTTT. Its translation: CASSYINRKLNTEAFF.

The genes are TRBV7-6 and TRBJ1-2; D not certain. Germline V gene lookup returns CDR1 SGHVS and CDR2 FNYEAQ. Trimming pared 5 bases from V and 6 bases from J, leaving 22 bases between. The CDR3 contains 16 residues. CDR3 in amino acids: CASSGDGESRKNGYTF. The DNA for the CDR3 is TGTGCCAGCAGCGGTGATGGTGAATCTCGAAAGAATGGCTACACCTTC.

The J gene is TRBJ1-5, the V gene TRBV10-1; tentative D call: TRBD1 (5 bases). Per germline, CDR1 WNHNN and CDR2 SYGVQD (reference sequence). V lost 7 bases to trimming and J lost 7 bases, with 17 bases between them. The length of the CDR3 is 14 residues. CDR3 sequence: CASTQLAKGQPQHF. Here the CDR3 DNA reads TGCGCCAGCACCCAGTTAGCTAAGGGGCAGCCCCAGCATTTT.

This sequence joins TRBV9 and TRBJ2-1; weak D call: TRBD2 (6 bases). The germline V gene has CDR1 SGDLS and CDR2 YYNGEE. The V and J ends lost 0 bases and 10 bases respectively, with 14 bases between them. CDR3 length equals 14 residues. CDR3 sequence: CASSVGGELGEQFF. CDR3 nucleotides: TGTGCCAGCAGCGTAGGGGGGGAACTAGGGGAGCAGTTCTTC.

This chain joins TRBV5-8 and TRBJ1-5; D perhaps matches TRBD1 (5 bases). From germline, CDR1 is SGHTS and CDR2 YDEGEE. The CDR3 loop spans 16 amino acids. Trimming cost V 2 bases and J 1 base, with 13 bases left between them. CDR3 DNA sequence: TGTGCCAGCAGCTTCTATTCGGGGCTAAGCAATCAGCCCCAGCATTTT. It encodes CASSFYSGLSNQPQHF.

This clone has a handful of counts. The CDR3 loop reads CASRASGTGWYEQYF. CDR3 nucleotides: TGTGCCAGCAGAGCATCCGGGACAGGGTGGTACGAGCAGTACTTC. The chain joins TRBV2 to TRBJ2-7; TRBD1 matches at 9 bases. The CDR3 is 15 residues long. The germline CDR1 and CDR2 sequences are SNHLY and FYNNEI. The junction had 10 bases not matched to a gene; V was cut back by 6 bases and J by 4 bases.

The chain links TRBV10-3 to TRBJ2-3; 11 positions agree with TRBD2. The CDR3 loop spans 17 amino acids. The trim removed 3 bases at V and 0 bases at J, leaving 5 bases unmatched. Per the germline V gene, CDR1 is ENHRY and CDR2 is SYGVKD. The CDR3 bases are TGTGCCATCAGTGACCCGAGGACTAGCGGGAGCACAGATACGCAGTATTTT. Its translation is CAISDPRTSGSTDTQYF.

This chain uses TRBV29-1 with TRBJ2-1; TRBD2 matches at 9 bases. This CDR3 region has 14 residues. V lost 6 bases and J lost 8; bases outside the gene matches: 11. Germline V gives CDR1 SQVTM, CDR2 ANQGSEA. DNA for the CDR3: TGCAGCGTGCGGTGGGCGGGGGGGCCTTATGAGCAGTTCTTC. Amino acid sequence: CSVRWAGGPYEQFF.

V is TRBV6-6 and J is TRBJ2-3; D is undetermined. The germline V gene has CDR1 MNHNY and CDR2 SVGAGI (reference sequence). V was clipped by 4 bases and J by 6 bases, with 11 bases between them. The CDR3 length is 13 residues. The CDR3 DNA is TGTGCCAGCAGTTCAATATCTCGGGATACGCAGTATTTT. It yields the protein CASSSISRDTQYF.

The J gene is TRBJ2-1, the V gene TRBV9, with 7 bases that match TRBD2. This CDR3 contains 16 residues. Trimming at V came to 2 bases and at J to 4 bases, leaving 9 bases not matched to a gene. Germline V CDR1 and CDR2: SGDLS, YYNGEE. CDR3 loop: CASSVFGGRGYNEQFF. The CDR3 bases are TGTGCCAGCAGCGTTTTCGGGGGGAGAGGGTACAATGAGCAGTTCTTC.

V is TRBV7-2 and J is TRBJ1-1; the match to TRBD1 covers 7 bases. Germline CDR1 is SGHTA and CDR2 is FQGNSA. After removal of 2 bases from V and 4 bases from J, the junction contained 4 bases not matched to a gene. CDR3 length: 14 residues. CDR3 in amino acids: CASSLTAGGTEAFF. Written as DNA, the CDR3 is TGTGCCAGCAGCTTAACGGCAGGGGGCACTGAAGCTTTCTTT.

The CDR3: CASSETGAPVNEQFF. As DNA, the CDR3 is TGTGCCAGCAGTGAAACCGGAGCGCCAGTCAATGAGCAGTTCTTC. The chain joins TRBV6-1 to TRBJ2-1; D not resolved. The CDR3 contains 15 residues. CDR1 is MNHNS, CDR2 SASEGT, per germline. Trimming cost V 2 bases and J 6 bases, with 14 bases left between them.

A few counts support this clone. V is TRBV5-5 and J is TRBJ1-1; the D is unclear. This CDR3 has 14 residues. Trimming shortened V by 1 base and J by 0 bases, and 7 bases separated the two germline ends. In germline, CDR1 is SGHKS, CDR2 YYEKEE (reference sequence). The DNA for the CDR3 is TGTGCCAGCAGCTTGCAGAGGATGAACACTGAAGCTTTCTTT. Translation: CASSLQRMNTEAFF.

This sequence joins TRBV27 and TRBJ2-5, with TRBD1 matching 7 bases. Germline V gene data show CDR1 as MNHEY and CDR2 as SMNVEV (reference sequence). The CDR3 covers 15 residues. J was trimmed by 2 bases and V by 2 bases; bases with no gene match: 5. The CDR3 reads CASSLGSGGQETQYF. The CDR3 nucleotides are TGTGCCAGCAGTTTAGGGTCAGGGGGACAAGAGACCCAGTACTTC.

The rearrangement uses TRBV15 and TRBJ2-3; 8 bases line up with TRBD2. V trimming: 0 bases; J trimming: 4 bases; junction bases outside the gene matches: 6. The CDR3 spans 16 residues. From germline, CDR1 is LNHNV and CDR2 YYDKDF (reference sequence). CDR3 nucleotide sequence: TGTGCCACCAGCAGAGAGTCCGCTAGCGGGCCAGATACGCAGTATTTT. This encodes CATSRESASGPDTQYF.

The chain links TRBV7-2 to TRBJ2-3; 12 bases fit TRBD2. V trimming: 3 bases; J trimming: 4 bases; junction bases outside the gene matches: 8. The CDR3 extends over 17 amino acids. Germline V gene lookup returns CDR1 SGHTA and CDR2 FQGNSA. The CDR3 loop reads CASSLVLAGGGADTQYF. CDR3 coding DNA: TGTGCCAGCAGCTTGGTCCTAGCGGGGGGGGGAGCAGATACGCAGTATTTT.